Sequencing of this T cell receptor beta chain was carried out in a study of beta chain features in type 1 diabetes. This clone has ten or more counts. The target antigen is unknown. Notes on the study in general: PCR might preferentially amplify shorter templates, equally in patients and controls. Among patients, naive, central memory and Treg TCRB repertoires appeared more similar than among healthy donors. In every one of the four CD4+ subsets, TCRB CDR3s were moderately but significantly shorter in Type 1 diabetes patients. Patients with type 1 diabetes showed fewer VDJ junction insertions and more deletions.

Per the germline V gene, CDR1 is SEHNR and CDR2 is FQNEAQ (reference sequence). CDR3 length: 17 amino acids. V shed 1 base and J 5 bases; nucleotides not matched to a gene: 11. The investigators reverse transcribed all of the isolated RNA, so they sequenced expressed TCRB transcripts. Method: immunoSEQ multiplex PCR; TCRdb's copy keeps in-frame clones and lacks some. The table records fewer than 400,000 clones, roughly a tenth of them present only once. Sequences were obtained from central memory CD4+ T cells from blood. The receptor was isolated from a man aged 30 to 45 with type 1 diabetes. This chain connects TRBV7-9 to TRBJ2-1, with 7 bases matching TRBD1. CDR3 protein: CASSLGRITGADNEQFF. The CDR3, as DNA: TGTGCCAGCAGCTTAGGTCGTATCACAGGGGCAGACAATGAGCAGTTCTTC.